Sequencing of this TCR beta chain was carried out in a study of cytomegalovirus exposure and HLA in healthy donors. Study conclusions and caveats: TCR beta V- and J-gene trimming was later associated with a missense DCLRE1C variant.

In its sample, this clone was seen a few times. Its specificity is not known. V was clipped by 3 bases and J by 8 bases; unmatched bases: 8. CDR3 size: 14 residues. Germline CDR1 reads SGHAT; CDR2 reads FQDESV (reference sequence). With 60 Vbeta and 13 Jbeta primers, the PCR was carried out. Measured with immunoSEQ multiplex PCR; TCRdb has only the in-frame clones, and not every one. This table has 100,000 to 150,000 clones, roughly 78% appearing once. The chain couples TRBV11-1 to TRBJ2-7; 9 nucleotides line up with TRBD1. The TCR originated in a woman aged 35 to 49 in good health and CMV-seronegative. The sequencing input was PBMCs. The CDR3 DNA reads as TGTGCCAGCAGCTTCTCGGACAGGGGTCCACAGCAGTACTTC. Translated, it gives CASSFSDRGPQQYF.